This TCR beta chain was captured in a study of identical twins. Study conclusions and caveats: An excess of low generation probability was shown by twin-shared out-of-frame alpha sequences. In monozygotic twins, models underestimated the sharing of out-of-frame TCR alpha.

CDR3 size: 15 residues. Germline CDR1 SGHKS, CDR2 YYEKEE (reference sequence). V lost 4 bases and J lost 4; bases outside the gene matches: 5. TCRdb re-called the 5' RACE reads with MiXCR, one entry per CDR3 protein. The sample shows nearly 900,000 distinct CDR3 sequences, roughly an eighth of them seen only once. Each donor (without exception) was a healthy Caucasian. Turning to this clonotype: Its antigen remains unknown.

The data were also submitted as part of a second study, on yellow fever vaccine responses in identical twins.

Sequenced material: PBMCs. V and J are TRBV5-5 and TRBJ2-7, with 13 positions matching TRBD2. This TCR was recovered from a young woman in good health. CDR3 region: CASSHGLAGVYEQYF. For the CDR3, the DNA is TGTGCCAGCAGCCACGGACTAGCGGGAGTTTACGAGCAGTACTTC.